This T cell receptor beta chain comes out of a study of shared T cell receptors in the human thymus. V lost 3 bases and J 6 bases, leaving 16 bases between the germline ends. The CDR3 covers 15 residues. Germline V gene sequence: CDR1 SGDLS, CDR2 YYNGEE. Generated by immunoSEQ multiplex PCR, the TCRdb table keeps only in-frame clones and is missing some. The table has about 730,000 clones, approximately 85% seen once. The same data also contributed to another study, on human thymus T cells. That paper notes: Resections that were taken during corrective heart surgery supplied the thymus tissue.

Material: thymocytes. This TCR came from a girl less than two years old with a congenital heart defect. The chain joins TRBV9 to TRBJ1-5; D is unclear. CDR3 region: CASSDFGEVGQPQHF. CDR3 in DNA: TGTGCCAGCAGCGATTTCGGGGAAGTCGGTCAGCCCCAGCATTTT.